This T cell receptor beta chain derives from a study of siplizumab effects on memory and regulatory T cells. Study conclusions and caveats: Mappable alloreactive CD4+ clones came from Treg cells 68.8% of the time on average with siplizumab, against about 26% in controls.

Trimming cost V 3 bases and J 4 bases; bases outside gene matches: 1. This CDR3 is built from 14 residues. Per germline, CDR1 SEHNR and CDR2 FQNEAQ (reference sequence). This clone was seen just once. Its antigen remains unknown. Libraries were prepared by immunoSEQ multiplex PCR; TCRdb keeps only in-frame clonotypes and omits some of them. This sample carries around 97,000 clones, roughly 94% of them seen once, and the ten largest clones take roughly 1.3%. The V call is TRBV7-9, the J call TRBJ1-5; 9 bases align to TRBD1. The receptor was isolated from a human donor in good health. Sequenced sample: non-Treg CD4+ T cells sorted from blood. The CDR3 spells CASSLTGGNQPQHF. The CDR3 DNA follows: TGTGCCAGCAGCTTGACAGGGGGGAATCAGCCCCAGCATTTT.